The 30 T cell receptor beta chains below were found in one sample sequenced in a study of T cell clones after liver transplantation. Assay used: immunoSEQ multiplex PCR; TCRdb lists only in-frame clones, some missing. The table shows around 15,000 clones, with more than 65% occurring only once. The material sequenced was CD8+ T cells from blood, taken approximately 50 months after liver transplant. All receptors derive from a human patient who received a liver transplant. Some T cells could come from the graft donor.

V gene TRBV5-1 combines with J gene TRBJ2-3; 7 bases fit TRBD2. The germline gives CDR1 SGHRS, CDR2 YFSETQ. The CDR3 is 16 residues long. V was clipped by 0 bases and J by 4 bases; unmatched bases: 8. As DNA, the CDR3 is TGCGCCAGCAGCTTGGACCGGGACTACCAGGCAGATACGCAGTATTTT. Translated, it gives CASSLDRDYQADTQYF.

By sample share, this clone is large (0.1 to 1%). J is TRBJ2-1 and V is TRBV19; 8 bases are shared with TRBD2. V shed 6 bases, J shed 2 bases, and the junction held 6 bases outside the gene matches. This CDR3 has 15 residues. Germline assignment: CDR1 LNHDA and CDR2 SQIVND (reference sequence). The CDR3 coding sequence is TGTGCCAGTAGCCCGGTAGCGGGGCCCTACAATGAGCAGTTCTTC. It codes for CASSPVAGPYNEQFF.

The rearrangement uses TRBV11-2 and TRBJ2-7, with D unclear. Trimming pared 3 bases from V and 1 base from J, leaving 7 bases between. The CDR3 totals 13 residues. In germline, CDR1 is SGHAT, CDR2 FQNNGV. CDR3 loop: CASSFRISYEQYF. CDR3 nucleotide sequence: TGTGCCAGCAGCTTTCGAATTTCCTACGAGCAGTACTTC.

This sequence joins TRBV7-3 and TRBJ2-1; maybe TRBD1 (5 bases). Trimming left V 0 bases short and J 10 bases short, with 7 bases between. The CDR3 sequence is 12 residues long. Germline lookup yields CDR1 SGHTA and CDR2 FQGTGA. Here the CDR3 reads CASSLTGEEQFF. In DNA, the CDR3 is TGTGCCAGCAGCTTAACAGGGGAAGAGCAGTTCTTC.

This clone is medium-sized (0.01 to 0.1%) by share. V usage is TRBV6-5 and J usage is TRBJ2-7, with TRBD1 as a possible D gene (5 bases). This CDR3 contains 13 residues. CDR1 and CDR2 from the germline V gene are MNHEY and SVGAGI. V was pared by 2 bases and J by 5 bases, with 10 bases between. The CDR3 nucleotides are TGTGCCAGCAGTTACGCAGGGATCGACGAGCAGTACTTC. This encodes CASSYAGIDEQYF.

The chain couples TRBV27 to TRBJ2-4, with no clear D. The CDR3 extends over 12 amino acids. CDR1 and CDR2 (germline): MNHEY, SMNVEV (reference sequence). Trimming removed 6 bases at V and 7 bases at J, with 10 bases between. DNA of the CDR3: TGTGCCAGCAGGTCATTGGGGAACATTCAGTACTTC. As protein: CASRSLGNIQYF.

V usage is TRBV11-2 and J usage is TRBJ1-2; D might be TRBD1 (6 bases). The germline gives CDR1 SGHAT, CDR2 FQNNGV. The CDR3 has 15 amino acids. V was cut by 4 bases and J by 2 bases, with 14 bases left in between. In DNA form, the CDR3 reads TGTGCCAGCAGCTCATCACAGGGTCTAAACTATGGCTACACCTTC. Its protein is CASSSSQGLNYGYTF.

V is TRBV6-5 and J is TRBJ2-5; D tentatively reads TRBD1 or TRBD2 (5 bases each). The germline CDR1 and CDR2 sequences are MNHEY and SVGAGI. Trimming took 1 base from V and 5 from J, leaving 11 bases between them. The CDR3 is 14 residues long. As DNA, the CDR3 is TGTGCCAGCAGTTACTTCCGGGGCGCGGAGACCCAGTACTTC. This encodes CASSYFRGAETQYF.

There are a few counts of this clone. This chain connects TRBV4-1 to TRBJ1-5, with D unresolved. The CDR3 runs 17 residues. CDR1 is MGHRA, CDR2 YSYEKL, per germline. V was trimmed by 0 bases and J by 0 bases, leaving 12 bases between them. Written as DNA, the CDR3 is TGCGCCAGCAGCCAAGAGATGGATTCATATAGCAATCAGCCCCAGCATTTT. It codes for CASSQEMDSYSNQPQHF.

J is TRBJ1-1 and V is TRBV7-9, with TRBD1 matching 7 bases. The CDR3 is 15 residues long. Unmatched junction bases numbered 4, after V lost 3 bases and J lost 0 bases. Per germline, CDR1 SEHNR and CDR2 FQNEAQ (reference sequence). Written as DNA, the CDR3 is TGTGCCAGCAGCTTTATTACAGGGGTGAACACTGAAGCTTTCTTT. Protein: CASSFITGVNTEAFF.

The J gene is TRBJ2-1, the V gene TRBV15, with 8 nucleotides matching TRBD2. The length of the CDR3 is 16 residues. J gave up 8 bases and V 1 base, and 10 bases lay outside the gene matches. Germline loops: CDR1 LNHNV, CDR2 YYDKDF (reference sequence). This CDR3 is CATSRASGGSKDEQFF. Written as DNA, the CDR3 is TGTGCCACCAGCAGAGCGAGCGGGGGTTCCAAAGATGAGCAGTTCTTC.

This clone was recorded a few times. The chain links TRBV28 to TRBJ2-2; a possible D gene is TRBD2 (6 bases). The V and J ends lost 1 base and 1 base respectively, with 10 bases between them. CDR3 length: 16 amino acids. Germline CDR1 is MDHEN and CDR2 is SYDVKM. The CDR3 region is CASSLYAGWNTGELFF. Here the CDR3 DNA reads TGTGCCAGCAGTTTATACGCGGGGTGGAACACCGGGGAGCTGTTTTTT.

For the CDR3, the DNA is TGCGCCAGCAGCCAATTCACATACAATGAGCAGTTCTTC. Translation: CASSQFTYNEQFF. The chain couples TRBV4-1 to TRBJ2-1; D is ambiguous. This CDR3 is 13 amino acids long. The V gene's germline CDR1 is MGHRA and CDR2 YSYEKL. The V end lost 2 bases, the J end lost 4 bases, and 6 bases lay between the germline ends.

This chain links TRBV28 with TRBJ1-5; tentatively, D is TRBD1 (6 bases). CDR1 and CDR2 (germline): MDHEN, SYDVKM. The CDR3 is 18 residues long. V was pared by 6 bases and J by 6 bases, with 27 bases between. Here the CDR3 reads CASRPRTGTNRRSQPQHF. The CDR3 DNA is TGTGCCAGCAGGCCCCGGACGGGGACAAACCGGAGGAGTCAGCCCCAGCATTTT. Full variable domain (missing parts from reference TRBV28 and TRBJ1-5): DVKVTQSSRYLVKRTGEKVFLECVQDMDHENMFWYRQDPGLGLRLIYFSYDVKMKEKGDIPEGYSVSREKKERFSLILESASTNQTSMYLCASRPRTGTNRRSQPQHFGDGTRLSIL.

This chain connects TRBV7-7 to TRBJ1-1; no firm D call. Germline assignment: CDR1 SSHAT and CDR2 FNYEAQ (reference sequence). V was cut by 2 bases and J by 5 bases, with 9 bases left in between. CDR3 length equals 13 residues. CDR3 nucleotide sequence: TGTGCCAGCAGCTTATGGATGGGGACTGAAGCTTTCTTT. Its translation: CASSLWMGTEAFF.

J is TRBJ2-5 and V is TRBV21-1; the tabulated D call, TRBD1, remains unverified against the DNA. TRBV21-1 corresponds to a pseudogene. This CDR3 is built from 15 residues. CDR3 protein: CASSKFRGLGETQYF. The DNA of the CDR3 is TGTGCCAGCAGCAAATTCAGGGGGCTAGGGGAGACCCAGTACTTC.

The V call is TRBV27, the J call TRBJ1-1; possibly TRBD1 for D (5 bases). CDR3 length equals 13 residues. Per germline, CDR1 MNHEY and CDR2 SMNVEV (reference sequence). Trimming took 3 bases from V and 5 from J, leaving 10 bases between them. CDR3 nucleotide sequence: TGTGCCAGCAGTTTTTCCCCAGGGACTGAAGCTTTCTTT. This translates into CASSFSPGTEAFF.

The rearrangement uses TRBV19 and TRBJ2-7; D remains ambiguous. CDR3 size: 13 residues. Per germline, CDR1 LNHDA and CDR2 SQIVND (reference sequence). V shed 6 bases and J shed 5 bases, with 14 bases lying between them. The CDR3 DNA reads as TGTGCCAGTAGACGAGAATATTGGGACGAGCAGTACTTC. It translates to CASRREYWDEQYF.

V and J are TRBV27 and TRBJ1-4; 8 bases are shared with TRBD1. The trim removed 1 base at V and 8 bases at J, leaving 6 bases unmatched. The CDR3 runs 15 residues. Germline V gene sequence: CDR1 MNHEY, CDR2 SMNVEV (reference sequence). CDR3 nucleotides: TGTGCCAGCAGTTTATTGCAGGGGGCGAGAGAAAAACTGTTTTTT. Residues: CASSLLQGAREKLFF.

The chain uses TRBV19 and TRBJ2-1; tentatively, D is TRBD1 (5 bases). CDR1 is LNHDA and CDR2 is SQIVND in the germline V gene (reference sequence). V was trimmed by 4 bases and J by 4 bases, leaving 8 bases between them. The length of the CDR3 is 13 residues. CDR3 sequence reads: CASSTTGYNEQFF. The CDR3 DNA sequence: TGTGCCAGTAGTACCACAGGTTACAATGAGCAGTTCTTC. Based on the CDR3 plus reference TRBV19 and TRBJ2-1, the full variable domain is DGGITQSPKYLFRKEGQNVTLSCEQNLNHDAMYWYRQDPGQGLRLIYYSQIVNDFQKGDIAEGYSVSREKKESFPLTVTSAQKNPTAFYLCASSTTGYNEQFFGPGTRLTVL.

The chain uses TRBV5-1 and TRBJ2-7; tentative D call: TRBD2 (5 bases). Germline V gene data show CDR1 as SGHRS and CDR2 as YFSETQ. Trimming removed 2 bases at V and 6 bases at J, with 9 bases between. The length of the CDR3 is 12 residues. The CDR3 here is CASSFYRGEQYF. The CDR3 bases are TGCGCCAGCAGCTTTTACCGGGGCGAGCAGTACTTC. Complete variable domain (other parts from reference TRBV5-1 and TRBJ2-7): KAGVTQTPRYLIKTRGQQVTLSCSPISGHRSVSWYQQTPGQGLQFLFEYFSETQRNKGNFPGRFSGRQFSNSRSEMNVSTLELGDSALYLCASSFYRGEQYFGPGTRLTVT.

This clone was detected only once. The chain has TRBV28 and TRBJ1-1; no reliable D call. The CDR3 totals 14 residues. Per germline, CDR1 MDHEN and CDR2 SYDVKM. Trimming left V 2 bases short and J 3 bases short, with 10 bases between. CDR3 sequence reads: CASSLTQRDTEAFF. As DNA, the CDR3 is TGTGCCAGCAGTTTAACCCAGCGAGACACTGAAGCTTTCTTT. The full variable domain, in which reference TRBV28 and TRBJ1-1 provide the parts outside the CDR3, is DVKVTQSSRYLVKRTGEKVFLECVQDMDHENMFWYRQDPGLGLRLIYFSYDVKMKEKGDIPEGYSVSREKKERFSLILESASTNQTSMYLCASSLTQRDTEAFFGQGTRLTVV.

The chain uses TRBV9 and TRBJ1-1; 9 bases match TRBD1. The CDR3 sequence is 16 residues long. CDR1 is SGDLS and CDR2 is YYNGEE in the germline V gene. V gave up 0 bases and J gave up 2 bases; unmatched junction bases: 5. The CDR3: CASSVEGTGTNTEAFF. The CDR3 coding sequence is TGTGCCAGCAGCGTAGAGGGGACAGGGACCAACACTGAAGCTTTCTTT. Drawing the rest from reference TRBV9 and TRBJ1-1, the complete variable domain is DSGVTQTPKHLITATGQRVTLRCSPRSGDLSVYWYQQSLDQGLQFLIQYYNGEERAKGNILERFSAQQFPDLHSELNLSSLELGDSALYFCASSVEGTGTNTEAFFGQGTRLTVV.

The rearrangement joins TRBV29-1 to TRBJ1-3; D might be TRBD1 (6 bases). Trimming removed 6 bases from V and 0 bases from J, with 9 bases in between. CDR1 is SQVTM, CDR2 ANQGSEA, per germline. The CDR3 contains 13 residues. The CDR3 reads CSVLDSSGNTIYF. For the CDR3, the DNA is TGCAGCGTCCTGGACAGCTCTGGAAACACCATATATTTT.

This CDR3 reads CASSLERNEKLFF. DNA for the CDR3: TGTGCCAGCAGTTTAGAGCGTAATGAAAAACTGTTTTTT. The chain couples TRBV27 to TRBJ1-4; the D is unclear. CDR1 is MNHEY, CDR2 SMNVEV, per germline (reference sequence). V was cut by 2 bases and J by 4 bases, with 5 bases left in between. The CDR3 is 13 residues long.

This chain connects TRBV27 to TRBJ2-1; tentatively, D is TRBD1 (6 bases). Germline V gene data show CDR1 as MNHEY and CDR2 as SMNVEV (reference sequence). V was pared by 3 bases and J by 3 bases, with 9 bases between. This CDR3 spans 14 amino acids. DNA of the CDR3: TGTGCCAGCAGTTTGCAAGGGGGCTACAATGAGCAGTTCTTC. Translating gives CASSLQGGYNEQFF.

The CDR3: CASSWGGLREIYEQYF. CDR3 bases: TGTGCCAGCAGCTGGGGGGGTTTGCGTGAGATCTACGAGCAGTACTTC. The chain employs TRBV5-6 and TRBJ2-7, with 7 bases identical to TRBD2. The CDR3 has 16 amino acids. The germline V gene encodes CDR1 SGHDT and CDR2 YYEEEE. Germline trimming cut 3 bases from V and 3 bases from J; bases unmatched to any gene: 12.

This clone has just one count. The rearrangement joins TRBV27 to TRBJ2-5, with 13 bases aligning to TRBD2. V was clipped by 2 bases and J by 0 bases; unmatched bases: 3. The CDR3 is 17 amino acids. Germline V gives CDR1 MNHEY, CDR2 SMNVEV (reference sequence). The CDR3 loop is CASSLGTSGADQETQYF. The DNA for the CDR3 is TGTGCCAGCAGTTTAGGGACTAGCGGGGCCGACCAAGAGACCCAGTACTTC.

V gene TRBV2 combines with J gene TRBJ2-7; TRBD2 is a possible D gene (6 bases). Germline V gene data show CDR1 as SNHLY and CDR2 as FYNNEI. This CDR3 has 12 residues. V dropped 7 bases and J dropped 5 bases, with 12 bases sitting between them. The CDR3 bases are TGTGCCAGCACGACTAGGGCAAACGAGCAGTACTTC. This gives the protein CASTTRANEQYF.

In this sample, this clone turned up once. This chain links TRBV7-6 with TRBJ2-1; D may be TRBD1 (5 bases). CDR1 and CDR2 (germline): SGHVS, FNYEAQ. Trimming took 2 bases from V and 3 from J, leaving 5 bases between them. CDR3 length: 13 residues. DNA of the CDR3: TGTGCCAGCAGCTTACAGGGCTACAATGAGCAGTTCTTC. Amino acids: CASSLQGYNEQFF.